This T cell receptor beta chain was observed in a study of T cell clonotyping in hematopoietic cell transplantation. Findings and limits, study-wide: Pathologically expanded recipient clonotypes increased progressively from day 30 to day 180 as diversity fell. Without cell sorting, CD4 versus CD8 contributions remain unresolved. Graft donor and pretransplant recipient Inverse Simpson Index values predicted broader posttransplant TCR diversity. At the given depth, recipient repertoires were over 95% de novo clonotypes.

Repertoires were generated with immunoSEQ multiplex PCR, while TCRdb's copy carries only in-frame clones and drops some. The repertoire has 10,000 to 15,000 clones, 80% to 95% of them found once; the top ten carry 6.5% to 9%. Germline values: CDR1 MDHEN, CDR2 SYDVKM. The ends were cut back, 7 bases at V and 1 base at J, with 9 bases in the middle. This CDR3 region has 13 residues. For this clone: The antigen is unknown.

This specimen was PBMCs, taken 100 days after allogeneic stem cell transplant. This clonotype originated in a female patient in her fifties or sixties who had an allogeneic stem cell transplant from an unrelated donor, so the T cells may come from the graft donor. Some clones in this sample may be carry-over from other donors' samples. This chain uses TRBV28 with TRBJ2-3; D call uncertain. CDR3 DNA sequence: TGTGCCAGCACAATCAAGCGCACAGATACGCAGTATTTT. Translating it yields CASTIKRTDTQYF.